The 6 T cell receptor beta chains reported below all come from one sample, sequenced in a study of cytomegalovirus exposure and HLA in healthy donors. The PCR employed 60 Vbeta primers together with 13 Jbeta primers. TCRdb keeps only in-frame clones here, not all; method: immunoSEQ multiplex PCR. The profile covers roughly 170,000 clones, with roughly four fifths appearing a single time and under 5% taken by the ten largest. Sequencing used PBMCs. Receptors originate from a man aged 18 to 30 in good health and CMV-seronegative.

V is TRBV10-1 and J is TRBJ1-1, with D perhaps matching TRBD1 (5 bases). The V end was cut by 8 bases, the J end by 5 bases, with 12 bases between. The CDR3 has 12 residues. Germline V gives CDR1 WNHNN, CDR2 SYGVQD (reference sequence). Here the CDR3 DNA reads TGCGCCAGCTCAGGGTGTAGGACTGAAGCTTTCTTT. This gives the protein CASSGCRTEAFF.

The gene calls are TRBV6-5 and TRBJ1-1; TRBD1 aligns across 8 bases. V shed 4 bases, J shed 3 bases, and the junction held 10 bases outside the gene matches. CDR1 MNHEY and CDR2 SVGAGI come from the germline V gene. The CDR3 sequence is 16 residues long. The CDR3 bases are TGTGCCAGCAGTTCCCCTTGGACAGGGAGGGACACTGAAGCTTTCTTT. Its protein product is CASSSPWTGRDTEAFF.

The chain uses TRBV7-9 and TRBJ2-5, with D possibly matching TRBD2 (6 bases). Trimming took 5 bases from V and 9 from J, leaving 13 bases between them. The CDR3 has 12 residues. CDR1 is SEHNR, CDR2 FQNEAQ, per germline (reference sequence). CDR3 amino acids: CASSETGEAQYF. CDR3 bases: TGTGCCAGCAGCGAGACCGGGGAGGCCCAGTACTTC.

This clone occurred once. The CDR3 DNA reads TGTGCCAGCAGCCAACCAACCATTCCAGGGATTCATGGTAGCTATGGCTACACCTTC. It yields the protein CASSQPTIPGIHGSYGYTF. The chain employs TRBV7-8 and TRBJ1-2; maybe TRBD1 (5 bases). The V gene lost 5 bases and the J gene lost 4 bases, with 29 bases spanning the gap. Germline V gives CDR1 SGHVS, CDR2 FQNEAQ. CDR3 size: 19 residues.

This chain joins TRBV5-1 and TRBJ1-1, with D maybe TRBD1 (5 bases). The CDR3 spans 14 residues. Trimming removed 2 bases at V and 0 bases at J, with 8 bases between. Germline V CDR1 and CDR2: SGHRS, YFSETQ. CDR3 in DNA: TGCGCCAGCAGCTTAGACAGCGTGAACACTGAAGCTTTCTTT. Its protein is CASSLDSVNTEAFF.

The V gene is TRBV4-3, the J gene TRBJ2-7, with a tentative D call TRBD2 (7 bases). CDR3 size: 20 residues. V was pared by 4 bases and J by 0 bases, with 28 bases between. CDR1 and CDR2 from the germline V gene are LGHNA and YSLEER. CDR3 sequence: CASSRRRQASSGDYSYEQYF. CDR3 DNA: TGCGCCAGCAGCCGAAGAAGACAGGCCTCGAGCGGGGACTACTCCTACGAGCAGTACTTC.